The TCR beta chain under discussion was sequenced for a study of CD8 T cells in Susac syndrome. The RNA, about 0.45 to 1 ug, was put through reverse transcription using random hexamers. The method of amplification for TCR beta CDR3 was immunoSEQ multiplex PCR, covering 54 Vbeta and 13 Jbeta. TCRdb passed the immunoSEQ multiplex PCR reads through MiXCR, listing each CDR3 protein once. Among around 200,000 distinct CDR3 sequences listed, roughly 95% were seen once. Sequencing of TCR beta covered CD8+ and CD4+ T cells obtained from blood. TEMRA cells were enriched by FACS, and CD4+ and CD8+ T cells were negatively isolated. The V gene lost 0 bases and the J gene lost 7 bases, with 13 bases spanning the gap. In germline, CDR1 is LGHNA, CDR2 YSLEER. The CDR3 is made up of 16 amino acids.

This sequence originates from a human donor with multiple sclerosis. The sample taken for sequencing was CD4+ T cells from PBMCs. The J gene is TRBJ1-6, the V gene TRBV4-3; D ambiguous. In nucleotides, the CDR3 is TGCGCCAGCAGCCAAGAAGGCGGTCCAGAGAATTCACCCCTCCACTTT. Residues: CASSQEGGPENSPLHF.